This T cell receptor (beta chain) was recorded in a study of beta chain features in type 1 diabetes. There are a few counts of this clone. The V and J ends lost 4 bases and 3 bases, in that order; junction bases with no gene match: 5. Germline V gene lookup returns CDR1 MNHEY and CDR2 SVGAGI. The CDR3 sequence is 14 residues long. What was sequenced were expressed TCRB transcripts, since all of the isolated RNA had been reverse transcribed. Method: immunoSEQ multiplex PCR; TCRdb's copy keeps in-frame clones and lacks some. The sample records about 59,000 clones, around three fifths being singletons. Source material: Tregs from blood. The rearrangement joins TRBV6-5 to TRBJ1-2; 7 bases agree with TRBD1. This clonotype originated in a woman aged 18-35 years in good health. The DNA of the CDR3 is TGTGCCAGCAGTTCCAGGGGGAAGGACTATGGCTACACCTTC. It translates to CASSSRGKDYGYTF.